This passage covers 8 T cell receptor beta chains from one sample sequenced in a study of T cell responses to AZD1222 COVID-19 vaccine. TCRdb's copy holds only in-frame clones and misses some; the assay was immunoSEQ multiplex PCR. The table records roughly 140,000 clones, approximately 88% of them present only once. The material sequenced was peripheral blood, taken on day 0 of AZD1222 vaccination. These receptors were taken from an adult in good health.

The CDR3 is CATSQPRGSYNEQFF. The CDR3 region has the DNA TGTGCCACCAGCCAACCACGGGGCTCCTACAATGAGCAGTTCTTC. The rearrangement links TRBV15 to TRBJ2-1; weak D call: TRBD2 (5 bases). From germline, CDR1 is LNHNV and CDR2 YYDKDF (reference sequence). The length of the CDR3 is 15 residues. V was shortened by 5 bases and J by 0 bases, with 11 bases between the two germline ends.

The genes are TRBV19 and TRBJ2-5, with D uncertain. This CDR3 has 11 residues. Germline V gives CDR1 LNHDA, CDR2 SQIVND (reference sequence). With 6 bases removed from V and 2 bases from J, the gap between germline ends came to 4 bases. CDR3 loop: CASSQQETQYF. The CDR3 nucleotides read TGTGCCAGTAGCCAACAAGAGACCCAGTACTTC.

The J gene is TRBJ2-7, the V gene TRBV13, with no clear D. CDR1 and CDR2 from the germline V gene are PRHDT and FYEKMQ (reference sequence). Deletions cut 5 bases from V and 2 bases from J, with 7 bases between. The length of the CDR3 is 12 residues. The CDR3: CASSISTYEQYF. CDR3 nucleotide sequence: TGTGCCAGCAGCATTTCTACCTACGAGCAGTACTTC.

V is TRBV29-1 and J is TRBJ1-3, with TRBD1 as a possible D gene (5 bases). Germline lookup yields CDR1 SQVTM and CDR2 ANQGSEA. The V end lost 6 bases, the J end lost 4 bases, and 13 bases lay between the germline ends. The CDR3 runs to 13 residues. In DNA, the CDR3 is TGCAGCGTGACCCCCTCAGGGGGAAACACCATATATTTT. Protein sequence: CSVTPSGGNTIYF.

CDR3 sequence reads: CASRPGTSGVYNEQFF. Here the CDR3 DNA reads TGTGCCAGCAGACCCGGTACTAGCGGGGTTTACAATGAGCAGTTCTTC. J is TRBJ2-1 and V is TRBV5-4; 10 bases map to TRBD2. Germline assignment: CDR1 SGHNT and CDR2 YYREEE (reference sequence). V was clipped by 5 bases and J by 4 bases; unmatched bases: 9. This CDR3 has 16 residues.

This clone was observed a few times. The chain is built from TRBV5-4 and TRBJ2-5; 7 nucleotides agree with TRBD2. Germline assignment: CDR1 SGHNT and CDR2 YYREEE (reference sequence). With 5 bases clipped from V and 2 bases from J, the junction kept 9 bases outside the gene matches. The CDR3 is made up of 15 amino acids. CDR3: CASRLRPSGQETQYF. DNA for the CDR3: TGTGCCAGCAGACTTCGCCCTAGCGGACAAGAGACCCAGTACTTC.

V is TRBV19 and J is TRBJ2-2; D gene ambiguous. The V gene lost 4 bases and the J gene lost 3 bases, with 12 bases spanning the gap. The CDR3 contains 15 residues. Germline V lookup: CDR1 LNHDA, CDR2 SQIVND (reference sequence). The CDR3 coding sequence is TGTGCCAGTAGTACTATACCACAACACACCGGGGAGCTGTTTTTT. This sequence encodes CASSTIPQHTGELFF.

The V gene is TRBV27, the J gene TRBJ2-3; TRBD2 aligns across 10 bases. The germline V gene encodes CDR1 MNHEY and CDR2 SMNVEV (reference sequence). V shed 2 bases and J 0 bases; nucleotides not matched to a gene: 17. The CDR3 is 21 amino acids. The CDR3 protein is CASSLRGLRLAGVTSTDTQYF. The CDR3 DNA sequence: TGTGCCAGCAGTTTAAGGGGGCTAAGGCTAGCGGGAGTAACAAGCACAGATACGCAGTATTTT.